A single sample is the source of the 27 T cell receptor beta chains below, sequenced in a study of human T cells and chemical hapten exposure listed by TCRdb under 2021. Explained via the paper, the time point label denotes: patch test 3, about 24 weeks after DPC sensitization. This specimen's treatment or condition label, interpreted: therapeutic diphenylcyclopropenone sensitization with weekly scalp DPC. Library preparation used RACE. Sequencing was carried out with a NextSeq 500. TCRdb reanalyzed the raw reads on its own, using fastp at Q25 for trimming and MiXCR for clone calling, and kept in-frame beta chains. CDR3 protein duplicates are merged, each entry listing the most common genes and DNA. This sample has 190,000 or so distinct CDR3 sequences in its table, and around 25% of those were observed once. The top ten hold approximately 2.5% of the sample. Source: whole blood, taken in connection with sensitization to the hapten diphenylcyclopropenone (DPC). These receptors were taken from a middle-aged woman with alopecia areata. Some clones in this sample may be carry-over from other donors' samples.

The V call is TRBV10-3, the J call TRBJ2-3, with a weak D call TRBD1 (6 bases). Germline V lookup: CDR1 ENHRY, CDR2 SYGVKD. The CDR3 covers 17 residues. V was pared by 6 bases and J by 2 bases, with 21 bases between. The CDR3 loop reads CAIRGELARGITDTQYF. CDR3 DNA sequence: TGTGCCATCAGGGGGGAGCTCGCCAGGGGTATCACAGATACGCAGTATTTT.

The J gene is TRBJ2-7, the V gene TRBV7-9, with D perhaps matching TRBD1 (6 bases). The length of the CDR3 is 13 residues. The V end lost 5 bases, the J end lost 2 bases, and 10 bases lay between the germline ends. CDR1 and CDR2 (germline): SEHNR, FQNEAQ (reference sequence). DNA for the CDR3: TGTGCCAGCAGCGATACAGGGCCCTACGAGCAGTACTTC. This gives the protein CASSDTGPYEQYF.

V and J are TRBV4-3 and TRBJ2-1; tentatively, D is TRBD1 or TRBD2 (6 bases each). Per the germline V gene, CDR1 is LGHNA and CDR2 is YSLEER. Trimming removed 0 bases at V and 7 bases at J, with 16 bases between. The CDR3 is 16 amino acids. The DNA for the CDR3 is TGCGCCAGCAGCCAAGAACAGGGCACGGGGGCGAATGAGCAGTTCTTC. It is translated as CASSQEQGTGANEQFF.

The table lists this clonotype with a few counts. CDR3 region: CASSLSRYEQYF. Here the CDR3 DNA reads TGTGCCAGCAGTTTATCGCGCTACGAGCAGTACTTC. The V call is TRBV28, the J call TRBJ2-7; D is ambiguous. Germline V lookup: CDR1 MDHEN, CDR2 SYDVKM. V was trimmed by 1 base and J by 3 bases, leaving 4 bases between them. The CDR3 runs to 12 residues. Variable domain in full (rest from reference TRBV28 and TRBJ2-7): DVKVTQSSRYLVKRTGEKVFLECVQDMDHENMFWYRQDPGLGLRLIYFSYDVKMKEKGDIPEGYSVSREKKERFSLILESASTNQTSMYLCASSLSRYEQYFGPGTRLTVT.

The rearrangement joins TRBV9 to TRBJ2-2, with D perhaps matching TRBD2 (7 bases). The CDR3 loop spans 17 amino acids. V lost 4 bases to trimming and J lost 2 bases, with 18 bases between them. Germline assignment: CDR1 SGDLS and CDR2 YYNGEE. CDR3 coding DNA: TGTGCCAGCAGCTTCCGAGGGGGGGTCCTAAACACCGGGGAGCTGTTTTTT. Protein product: CASSFRGGVLNTGELFF.

The chain couples TRBV6-5 to TRBJ1-1; 7 bases match TRBD1. CDR3 length: 12 residues. V trimming: 4 bases; J trimming: 6 bases; junction bases outside the gene matches: 2. CDR1 is MNHEY, CDR2 SVGAGI, per germline. CDR3 DNA: TGTGCCAGCAGTTTTCAGGGGGCTGAAGCTTTCTTT. Protein product: CASSFQGAEAFF.

V gene TRBV20-1 combines with J gene TRBJ2-1; 10 nucleotides agree with TRBD2. This CDR3 is 15 amino acids long. Germline assignment: CDR1 DFQATT and CDR2 SNEGSKA (reference sequence). J lost 8 bases, V lost 1 base, and 8 bases had no gene match. This CDR3 reads CSARVPSGSGDEQFF. CDR3 coding DNA: TGCAGTGCTAGAGTTCCTAGCGGGAGTGGCGATGAGCAGTTCTTC.

This rearrangement joins TRBV10-2 to TRBJ2-7, with TRBD2 matching 11 bases. Germline lookup yields CDR1 WSHSY and CDR2 SAAADI. This CDR3 has 16 residues. V lost 6 bases to trimming and J lost 3 bases; unmatched junction nucleotides: 10. CDR3: CASRSGASGRIYEQYF. CDR3 nucleotide sequence: TGCGCCAGCAGGTCCGGGGCTAGCGGGAGGATCTACGAGCAGTACTTC.

The rearrangement links TRBV7-2 to TRBJ2-7, with TRBD2 matching over 9 bases. The CDR3 extends over 15 amino acids. J was trimmed by 1 base and V by 0 bases; bases with no gene match: 1. Germline CDR1 is SGHTA and CDR2 is FQGNSA. The CDR3 region is CASSLALAGSYEQYF. The CDR3 DNA is TGTGCCAGCAGCTTAGCCCTAGCGGGGTCCTACGAGCAGTACTTC.

This clonotype was seen a handful of times. The rearrangement links TRBV4-1 to TRBJ1-4; no clear D. With 4 bases removed from V and 2 bases from J, the gap between germline ends came to 11 bases. The germline V gene encodes CDR1 MGHRA and CDR2 YSYEKL. The length of the CDR3 is 15 residues. The CDR3 DNA sequence: TGCGCCAGCAGCCTCCGTCCGGGCACTAATGAAAAACTGTTTTTT. Translated, it gives CASSLRPGTNEKLFF.

This clonotype was observed a few times. The chain has TRBV6-2 or TRBV6-3 and TRBJ2-7; 7 positions agree with TRBD1. From germline, CDR1 is MNHEY and CDR2 SVGEGT. The CDR3 totals 15 residues. V was pared by 8 bases and J by 2 bases, with 12 bases of the junction left unmatched. The CDR3 DNA reads as TGTGCCAGCTTTTCCGGGACAGCCCTTACCTACGAGCAGTACTTC. It yields the protein CASFSGTALTYEQYF.

This clonotype came up a few times. CDR3 sequence: CSARDLRGYGYTF. The CDR3 DNA is TGCAGTGCTAGAGATCTACGTGGGTATGGCTACACCTTC. The chain uses TRBV20-1 and TRBJ1-2; D is ambiguous. In germline, CDR1 is DFQATT, CDR2 SNEGSKA (reference sequence). Trimming stripped 0 bases from V and 5 bases from J, with 10 bases between. This CDR3 contains 13 residues.

V and J are TRBV12-3 or TRBV12-4 and TRBJ2-3, with D tentatively TRBD2 (6 bases). V lost 5 bases and J 2 bases, leaving 17 bases between the germline ends. The CDR3 is 16 amino acids. The CDR3 sequence is CASSILGGADTDTQYF. The CDR3 DNA follows: TGTGCCAGCAGTATCCTGGGAGGAGCGGACACAGATACGCAGTATTTT.

The rearrangement joins TRBV7-9 to TRBJ2-3; weak D call: TRBD1 (5 bases). Germline-derived CDR1 and CDR2 are SEHNR and FQNEAQ (reference sequence). CDR3 size: 15 residues. Trimming cost V 6 bases and J 2 bases, with 15 bases left between them. CDR3 amino acids: CASRDDSSNTDTQYF. DNA of the CDR3: TGTGCCAGCAGAGACGACAGTTCTAACACAGATACGCAGTATTTT.

As regards this clonotype: This may stem from a read error, because a much larger clone lies one nucleotide away. This chain connects TRBV20-1 to TRBJ2-7; a possible D gene is TRBD1 (5 bases). CDR3 length equals 14 residues. CDR1 and CDR2 from the germline V gene are DFQATT and SNEGSKA (reference sequence). Deletions cut 4 bases from V and 2 bases from J, with 15 bases between. The DNA of the CDR3 is TGCAGTGCTACCTCGGACACACAGACCTACGAGCAGTACTTC. Translation: CSATSDTQTYEQYF.

Only a few counts were recorded for this clonotype. V usage is TRBV3-1 and J usage is TRBJ2-7, with 9 positions matching TRBD2. V lost 0 bases and J lost 2; bases outside the gene matches: 5. Germline V gene lookup returns CDR1 LGHDT and CDR2 YNNKEL (reference sequence). This CDR3 has 16 residues. CDR3 protein: CASSQELLAGPYEQYF. CDR3 coding DNA: TGTGCCAGCAGCCAAGAGTTGCTAGCGGGGCCCTACGAGCAGTACTTC.

This sequence joins TRBV4-3 and TRBJ1-6, with D unresolved. This CDR3 region has 13 residues. Germline values: CDR1 LGHNA, CDR2 YSLEER. The ends were cut back, 2 bases at V and 8 bases at J, with 7 bases in the middle. The DNA of the CDR3 is TGCGCCAGCAGCCAACCCGGCTATTCACCCCTCCACTTT. Translated, it gives CASSQPGYSPLHF.

This clonotype has only a few counts. J is TRBJ2-3 and V is TRBV4-1; the D gene is possibly TRBD1 (7 bases). The V gene's germline CDR1 is MGHRA and CDR2 YSYEKL. The CDR3 runs to 17 residues. The V and J ends lost 1 base and 0 bases respectively, with 14 bases between them. In nucleotides, the CDR3 is TGCGCCAGCAGCCAAGGGGTGGCAGGGGGGAGCACAGATACGCAGTATTTT. Protein sequence: CASSQGVAGGSTDTQYF.

The chain links TRBV6-5 to TRBJ1-1, with D possibly being TRBD1 (5 bases). This CDR3 has 15 amino acids. Deletions cut 6 bases from V and 0 bases from J, with 14 bases between. Germline V gives CDR1 MNHEY, CDR2 SVGAGI. The CDR3 region is CASSRGEGMNTEAFF. The CDR3 DNA reads as TGTGCCAGCAGCAGAGGGGAGGGCATGAACACTGAAGCTTTCTTT.

Many counts were recorded for this clonotype. The chain employs TRBV10-3 and TRBJ2-3; a weak D match, TRBD2 (5 bases). V was shortened by 5 bases and J by 3 bases, with 12 bases between the two germline ends. Germline lookup yields CDR1 ENHRY and CDR2 SYGVKD. This CDR3 spans 14 amino acids. The CDR3 nucleotides read TGTGCCATCAGTCCGGGAACCTCGACAGATACGCAGTATTTT. This translates into CAISPGTSTDTQYF.

This clonotype has a handful of counts. The rearrangement uses TRBV20-1 and TRBJ2-5; D perhaps matches TRBD2 (6 bases). V was clipped by 1 base and J by 1 base, with 7 bases between them. From germline, CDR1 is DFQATT and CDR2 SNEGSKA (reference sequence). The CDR3 totals 13 residues. CDR3 in amino acids: CSARGSGQETQYF. DNA for the CDR3: TGCAGTGCTAGAGGTAGCGGCCAAGAGACCCAGTACTTC.

This clonotype was observed a few times. The V and J genes are TRBV5-1 and TRBJ2-5, with D uncertain. CDR1 and CDR2 (germline): SGHRS, YFSETQ. The length of the CDR3 is 12 residues. V was cut by 4 bases and J by 3 bases, with 7 bases left in between. CDR3 sequence (DNA): TGCGCCAGCAGCGGAAGTGAAGAGACCCAGTACTTC. Translating gives CASSGSEETQYF. Filled out from reference TRBV5-1 and TRBJ2-5, the complete variable domain reads KAGVTQTPRYLIKTRGQQVTLSCSPISGHRSVSWYQQTPGQGLQFLFEYFSETQRNKGNFPGRFSGRQFSNSRSEMNVSTLELGDSALYLCASSGSEETQYFGPGTRLLVL.

CDR3 loop: CASSDLASQPQHF. The CDR3 DNA is TGTGCCAGCAGTGATCTGGCCTCTCAGCCCCAGCATTTT. This chain joins TRBV12-3 or TRBV12-4 and TRBJ1-5, with unresolved D. There are 13 residues in the CDR3. The V end lost 5 bases, the J end lost 6 bases, and 11 bases lay between the germline ends.

This clonotype was detected many times. The chain joins TRBV29-1 to TRBJ1-4; no definite D call. V was cut by 4 bases and J by 7 bases, with 13 bases left in between. The CDR3 runs to 13 residues. Per germline, CDR1 SQVTM and CDR2 ANQGSEA. CDR3 in DNA: TGCAGCGTTGTTCGAGGGATCGGTGAAAAACTGTTTTTT. Its translation: CSVVRGIGEKLFF.

The table lists this clonotype with a few counts. This chain links TRBV7-8 with TRBJ1-5; D might be TRBD1 (6 bases). Germline V lookup: CDR1 SGHVS, CDR2 FQNEAQ. The CDR3 totals 14 residues. V was pared by 1 base and J by 9 bases, with 13 bases between. The CDR3 here is CASSLGGGPGPQHF. DNA of the CDR3: TGTGCCAGCAGCTTAGGCGGGGGCCCTGGGCCCCAGCATTTT.

This sequence joins TRBV7-2 and TRBJ1-5; D is perhaps TRBD1 (5 bases). V gave up 1 base and J gave up 1 base, with 8 bases separating them. Germline CDR1 SGHTA, CDR2 FQGNSA. This CDR3 region has 15 residues. Here the CDR3 reads CASSLDWGSNQPQHF. CDR3 sequence (DNA): TGTGCCAGCAGCTTAGATTGGGGCAGCAATCAGCCCCAGCATTTT.

This rearrangement joins TRBV28 to TRBJ2-7; 11 bases are a match to TRBD2. CDR3 size: 13 residues. V dropped 8 bases and J dropped 7; count of bases not matched to a gene: 7. Germline V gene sequence: CDR1 MDHEN, CDR2 SYDVKM. The DNA for the CDR3 is TGTGCCAGCTCCGGACTAGCGGGCTGGGAGCAGTACTTC. It translates to CASSGLAGWEQYF.